Listed here are 31 T cell receptor beta chains from one sample, sequenced in a study of OX40 agonist ivuxolimab in advanced cancers. Clones were sequenced by immunoSEQ multiplex PCR, and TCRdb holds only the in-frame ones, with some missing. The sample contains about 83,000 clones, 75% to 95% of which appear only once. The source material was CD4+ or CD8+ T cells sorted from blood, sampled in a trial of the OX40 agonist ivuxolimab. The receptor source for this set is an adult with an advanced solid tumor such as melanoma, head and neck, liver or kidney cancer.

This chain connects TRBV12-5 to TRBJ2-1; D uncertain. This CDR3 spans 12 amino acids. The ends were cut back, 0 bases at V and 8 bases at J, with 5 bases in the middle. The germline gives CDR1 LGHNT, CDR2 FRNRAP. The CDR3 loop is CASGLVLDEQFF. As DNA, the CDR3 is TGTGCTAGTGGTTTGGTATTGGATGAGCAGTTCTTC.

This chain links TRBV28 with TRBJ2-1; D is undetermined. The length of the CDR3 is 11 residues. The germline V gene has CDR1 MDHEN and CDR2 SYDVKM. Trimming cost V 4 bases and J 4 bases, with 2 bases left between them. The CDR3 DNA reads TGTGCCAGCAGTTATTACAATGAGCAGTTCTTC. Protein sequence: CASSYYNEQFF.

The CDR3 nucleotides read TGTGCCAGCAGCTTGAGACCCCTAGCGGGAGTCAATGAGCAGTTCTTC. Protein sequence: CASSLRPLAGVNEQFF. This chain uses TRBV7-6 with TRBJ2-1; 10 nucleotides align to TRBD2. In germline, CDR1 is SGHVS, CDR2 FNYEAQ. This CDR3 contains 16 residues. Unmatched junction bases numbered 8, after V lost 3 bases and J lost 6 bases.

CDR3 in amino acids: CASSFRGRDSDEQFF. CDR3 nucleotide sequence: TGTGCCAGCAGCTTCCGCGGGAGGGATAGTGATGAGCAGTTCTTC. The rearrangement uses TRBV7-2 and TRBJ2-1; 9 bases line up with TRBD2. This CDR3 comprises 15 residues. Trimming at V came to 3 bases and at J to 8 bases, leaving 8 bases not matched to a gene. CDR1 is SGHTA, CDR2 FQGNSA, per germline.

This sequence joins TRBV7-9 and TRBJ1-5, with D perhaps TRBD1 (6 bases). CDR1 is SEHNR, CDR2 FQNEAQ, per germline (reference sequence). The CDR3 totals 15 residues. Trimming removed 1 base at V and 6 bases at J, with 13 bases between. The CDR3 bases are TGTGCCAGCAGCTTAGGAGGGGGTGAGGTTCAGCCCCAGCATTTT. Protein product: CASSLGGGEVQPQHF.

The J gene is TRBJ2-1, the V gene TRBV30; 13 nucleotides match TRBD2. CDR1 GTSNPN and CDR2 SVGIG come from the germline V gene (reference sequence). This CDR3 region has 16 residues. Trimming cost V 2 bases and J 2 bases; bases outside gene matches: 3. As DNA, the CDR3 is TGTGCCTGGAGTCGGACTAGCGGGAGTCCCTACAATGAGCAGTTCTTC. Translated, it gives CAWSRTSGSPYNEQFF. The variable domain in full, with the rest retrieved from reference TRBV30 and TRBJ2-1, is SQTIHQWPATLVQPVGSPLSLECTVEGTSNPNLYWYRQAAGRGLQLLFYSVGIGQISSEVPQNLSASRPQDRQFILSSKKLLLSDSGFYLCAWSRTSGSPYNEQFFGPGTRLTVL.

The chain links TRBV6-1 to TRBJ1-5; TRBD1 aligns across 7 bases. There are 17 residues in the CDR3. The ends lost 2 bases at V and 1 base at J; junction bases unmatched: 8. CDR1 and CDR2 from the germline V gene are MNHNS and SASEGT. The CDR3 spells CASSEYRGGISNQPQHF. In nucleotides, the CDR3 is TGTGCCAGCAGTGAATACAGGGGTGGAATAAGCAATCAGCCCCAGCATTTT.

This sequence joins TRBV5-6 and TRBJ2-7; TRBD2 matches at 7 bases. The CDR3 runs 13 residues. V dropped 0 bases and J dropped 6; count of bases not matched to a gene: 3. Germline CDR1 and CDR2: SGHDT and YYEEEE. The CDR3 region is CASSLGGGSEQYV. Written as DNA, the CDR3 is TGTGCCAGCAGCTTGGGGGGAGGGAGCGAGCAGTACGTC.

The chain employs TRBV30 and TRBJ2-1; 9 positions match TRBD2. Trimming took 4 bases from V and 1 from J; bases not matched to a gene: 5. The germline CDR1 and CDR2 sequences are GTSNPN and SVGIG (reference sequence). The CDR3 runs 15 residues. In DNA, the CDR3 is TGTGCCTGGATAGCGGGAGACCCTTCCTACAATGAGCAGTTCTTC. This translates into CAWIAGDPSYNEQFF.

The gene calls are TRBV27 and TRBJ2-7; tentative D call: TRBD1 (6 bases). CDR3 size: 14 residues. Trimming removed 1 base at V and 5 bases at J, with 12 bases between. Germline V gene sequence: CDR1 MNHEY, CDR2 SMNVEV (reference sequence). In DNA form, the CDR3 reads TGTGCCAGCAGTTTATGGGCCACAGGGCACGAGCAGTACTTC. This gives the protein CASSLWATGHEQYF.

The CDR3 loop reads CASREPQETQYF. As DNA, the CDR3 is TGTGCCAGCAGAGAACCCCAAGAGACCCAGTACTTC. The V and J genes are TRBV6-6 and TRBJ2-5; D is unresolved. The CDR3 has 12 amino acids. Trimming pared 6 bases from V and 1 base from J, leaving 6 bases between. The germline CDR1 and CDR2 sequences are MNHNY and SVGAGI (reference sequence).

The V call is TRBV13, the J call TRBJ1-2; 9 bases map to TRBD1. Germline values: CDR1 PRHDT, CDR2 FYEKMQ (reference sequence). J lost 7 bases, V lost 5 bases, and 8 bases had no gene match. The CDR3 runs to 14 residues. DNA of the CDR3: TGTGCCAGCAGCATTGCACAGGGGGCTCGTGGCTACACCTTC. This sequence encodes CASSIAQGARGYTF.

The chain combines TRBV30 with TRBJ2-1; no firm D call. From germline, CDR1 is GTSNPN and CDR2 SVGIG (reference sequence). The germline V and J ends were trimmed by 1 base and 1 base, with 8 bases remaining between them. The length of the CDR3 is 14 residues. The CDR3 spells CAWSARPSYNEQFF. The CDR3 bases are TGTGCCTGGAGTGCCCGGCCTTCCTACAATGAGCAGTTCTTC.

J is TRBJ2-7 and V is TRBV4-2; 10 bases match TRBD2. Trimming took 0 bases from V and 1 from J; bases not matched to a gene: 3. CDR1 is LGHNA, CDR2 YNFKEQ, per germline. The CDR3 is 16 residues long. The CDR3 DNA sequence: TGTGCCAGCAGCCAAGACCTAGCGGGAGAGTCCTACGAGCAGTACGTC. It yields the protein CASSQDLAGESYEQYV.

The chain joins TRBV10-3 to TRBJ2-5; tentative D call: TRBD2 (6 bases). This CDR3 region has 14 residues. The germline V gene encodes CDR1 ENHRY and CDR2 SYGVKD. The germline V and J ends were trimmed by 3 bases and 1 base, with 9 bases remaining between them. CDR3 DNA sequence: TGTGCCATCAGTGACCGGGGGATCCAAGAGACCCAGTACTTC. It specifies CAISDRGIQETQYF.

The chain carries TRBV19 and TRBJ2-3; 10 bases line up with TRBD2. J was trimmed by 2 bases and V by 3 bases; bases with no gene match: 11. The CDR3 has 18 amino acids. Germline values: CDR1 LNHDA, CDR2 SQIVND (reference sequence). This chain's CDR3 is CASSILGLGTSDTDTQYF. Written as DNA, the CDR3 is TGTGCCAGTAGTATTTTGGGGTTGGGGACTAGCGACACAGATACGCAGTATTTT.

This clone was detected once. The chain links TRBV13 to TRBJ2-3; the match to TRBD1 covers 8 bases. Trimming took 5 bases from V and 4 from J; bases not matched to a gene: 23. CDR1 and CDR2 from the germline V gene are PRHDT and FYEKMQ (reference sequence). The CDR3 is made up of 20 amino acids. The chain's CDR3 is CASSTASDPDRGEVPDTQYF. The CDR3 nucleotides are TGTGCCAGCAGCACCGCCTCCGATCCCGACAGGGGAGAAGTCCCAGATACGCAGTATTTT.

CDR3: CASSPMGASGFSYEQYF. In DNA form, the CDR3 reads TGTGCCAGCAGTCCAATGGGGGCTAGCGGGTTCTCCTACGAGCAGTACTTC. J is TRBJ2-7 and V is TRBV27; TRBD2 agrees at 8 bases. The V gene's germline CDR1 is MNHEY and CDR2 SMNVEV (reference sequence). There are 17 residues in the CDR3. V gave up 5 bases and J gave up 0 bases; unmatched junction bases: 12.

The chain uses TRBV7-9 and TRBJ2-5; D is perhaps TRBD2 (6 bases). CDR3 length equals 15 residues. V was shortened by 2 bases and J by 5 bases, with 15 bases between the two germline ends. The germline gives CDR1 SEHNR, CDR2 FQNEAQ (reference sequence). The CDR3 nucleotides are TGTGCCAGCAGCTTACCAACCGGGACTCGCGAGACCCAGTACTTC. Its translation is CASSLPTGTRETQYF.

The chain couples TRBV6-6 to TRBJ1-5; D not certain. This CDR3 has 14 residues. V gave up 5 bases and J gave up 2 bases, with 10 bases separating them. Germline-derived CDR1 and CDR2 are MNHNY and SVGAGI (reference sequence). The CDR3 sequence: CASSPTWGNQPQHF. The CDR3 nucleotides are TGTGCCAGCAGTCCGACTTGGGGCAATCAGCCCCAGCATTTT.

The chain has TRBV5-1 and TRBJ2-2; 7 bases match TRBD2. V shed 3 bases, J shed 0 bases, and the junction held 8 bases outside the gene matches. The CDR3 runs 17 residues. Per germline, CDR1 SGHRS and CDR2 YFSETQ. CDR3 nucleotides: TGCGCCAGCAGCTACTGGGGACTAAGGGCGAACACCGGGGAGCTGTTTTTT. This sequence encodes CASSYWGLRANTGELFF.

The CDR3 bases are TGTGCCTGGAGGATTTACAGCTCACCCCTCCACTTT. It codes for CAWRIYSSPLHF. This chain joins TRBV30 and TRBJ1-6; no clear D. Trimming stripped 3 bases from V and 10 bases from J, with 10 bases between. The CDR3 consists of 12 residues. Germline loops: CDR1 GTSNPN, CDR2 SVGIG (reference sequence).

The chain has TRBV6-6 and TRBJ1-6; 8 bases are a match to TRBD1. Germline lookup yields CDR1 MNHNY and CDR2 SVGAGI (reference sequence). The junction had 3 bases not matched to a gene; V was cut back by 4 bases and J by 7 bases. CDR3 length: 14 amino acids. The DNA of the CDR3 is TGTGCCAGCAGTTTTGGACAGGGAAATTCACCCCTCCACTTT. Protein: CASSFGQGNSPLHF.

The chain uses TRBV27 and TRBJ2-4; the D gene is possibly TRBD1 (6 bases). Germline loops: CDR1 MNHEY, CDR2 SMNVEV (reference sequence). This CDR3 has 13 residues. The V end was cut by 7 bases, the J end by 8 bases, with 15 bases between. The CDR3 loop is CASTGAGADIQYF. The CDR3 DNA reads as TGTGCCAGCACCGGGGCAGGGGCGGACATTCAGTACTTC.

This clone was observed a few times. The chain combines TRBV19 with TRBJ1-4; 7 nucleotides match TRBD1. V lost 5 bases to trimming and J lost 7 bases; unmatched junction nucleotides: 10. The V gene's germline CDR1 is LNHDA and CDR2 SQIVND (reference sequence). This CDR3 is 15 amino acids long. CDR3 coding DNA: TGTGCCAGTAGTCTCATGACAGGGCTCGGTGAAAAACTGTTTTTT. Amino acid sequence: CASSLMTGLGEKLFF.

In its sample, this clone was seen a few times. The chain uses TRBV27 and TRBJ1-6; D may be TRBD1 (5 bases). Trimming took off 7 bases at V and 10 bases at J, with 23 bases between the two ends. The CDR3 has 16 residues. Germline V gives CDR1 MNHEY, CDR2 SMNVEV (reference sequence). CDR3 amino acids: CASIPRGDIGGSPLHF. The CDR3 bases are TGTGCCAGCATTCCCCGGGGCGACATCGGAGGATCACCCCTCCACTTT.

The chain recombines TRBV30 with TRBJ2-1; weak D call: TRBD1 (5 bases). This CDR3 spans 10 amino acids. With 2 bases removed from V and 15 bases from J, the gap between germline ends came to 11 bases. Germline-derived CDR1 and CDR2 are GTSNPN and SVGIG (reference sequence). CDR3 DNA sequence: TGTGCCTGGAGTACGACAGAAGTGTTCTTC. It codes for CAWSTTEVFF.

The chain uses TRBV6-1 and TRBJ2-7, with 12 bases identical to TRBD2. The CDR3 is made up of 16 amino acids. Looked up from germline, CDR1 is MNHNS and CDR2 is SASEGT. The J segment lost 2 bases and the V segment lost 4 bases, leaving 6 bases of the junction unmatched. The CDR3 region is CASSALAGGIAYEQYV. The DNA of the CDR3 is TGTGCCAGCAGTGCTCTAGCGGGAGGGATAGCCTACGAGCAGTACGTC.

This rearrangement joins TRBV6-5 to TRBJ2-1; a weak D match, TRBD2 (6 bases). Trimming shortened V by 6 bases and J by 0 bases, and 9 bases separated the two germline ends. The CDR3 spans 14 residues. CDR1 is MNHEY, CDR2 SVGAGI, per germline. In DNA form, the CDR3 reads TGTGCCAGCAGCCTCGGGGGCTCCTACAATGAGCAGTTCTTC. This encodes CASSLGGSYNEQFF.

This sequence joins TRBV30 and TRBJ1-2; D gene uncertain. Germline CDR1 is GTSNPN and CDR2 is SVGIG (reference sequence). V lost 1 base and J lost 0, with 9 bases in between. This CDR3 spans 14 amino acids. The CDR3 here is CAWSAGLANYGYTF. In nucleotides, the CDR3 is TGTGCCTGGAGTGCGGGCTTAGCTAACTATGGCTACACCTTC.

The rearrangement joins TRBV10-3 to TRBJ2-3; D is unclear. The CDR3 consists of 13 residues. V was shortened by 2 bases and J by 2 bases, with 5 bases between the two germline ends. The germline gives CDR1 ENHRY, CDR2 SYGVKD. CDR3 DNA sequence: TGTGCCATCAGTGAGCCGCTCACAGATACGCAGTATTTT. This sequence encodes CAISEPLTDTQYF.